This TCR beta chain was identified during a study of T cell responses to AZD1222 COVID-19 vaccine (dated by TCRdb to about 2021). A note on the overall study: TCR sequencing covered fewer than 250 trial participants: about 210 given two doses of AZD1222 and about 26 given two doses of MenACWY control vaccine. Trial participants were enrolled into age subgroups of 18-55, 56-69 and 70-plus years, which contained roughly 140, 27 and 60 TCR-sequenced participants, respectively. The research as a whole found: Participants were mostly white British, with more females than males. The authors suggested clonal diversity may have been underestimated. Because no samples from the day 14 peak response were available, repertoires could be characterized only after the peak T cell response. The 56-69-year group was small, and its depth increase did not reach significance, likely because of low power. After two AZD1222 doses, both the breadth and the depth of spike-specific TCRs were significantly higher than at day 0 and than in MenACWY recipients. Reportedly, close to half of the unique spike-specific TCRs recognized epitopes lying outside the regions that are mutated in the B.1.351 and B.1.1.7 variants. Only five to seven AZD1222 recipients were SARS-CoV-2 seropositive at baseline, limiting conclusions about previously exposed vaccinees. CD4 TCRs associated with the vaccine covered the entire spike protein, and the dominant responses were in regions 160-218 and 743-854.

This clone was counted a few times. Its antigen is unknown. The sample holds no much larger clone one base away, and base qualities are not on file. The time point label, read with the paper, signifies: about 28 days (+/-7) after the second vaccine dose. AZD1222 recipients with second doses at about 4 weeks or about 12 weeks were pooled, because spike-specific TCR depth and breadth did not differ between schedules. Samples from vaccinated people were obtained from the UK trials COV001 and COV002, which included a single-blind randomized controlled phase 2/3 trial of AZD1222 (ChAdOx1 nCoV-19) in healthy adults. For TCRbeta chain sequencing, PBMC samples were collected from trial participants at day 0 and at day 28 after the second dose. The CDR3 regions of human TCRbeta chains were analyzed by immunosequencing. For the original study's pipeline: TCRs in the repertoires were compared against a reference library of SARS-CoV-2-specific TCRs that had been generated with the MIRA antigen-specificity platform. Breadth was defined as the fraction of unique TCRs that were SARS-CoV-2-associated. Depth was defined as the fraction of total T cells that were SARS-CoV-2-associated. Using the MIRA data, each spike-specific TCR was assigned both to the spike region to which the TCR was reactive and to a CD4 or CD8 class. Log10-transformed breadth and depth values were compared by one-way ANOVA with Sidak's multiple comparisons tests. The source is immuneACCESS, and TCRdb retained only in-frame sequences with V and J called. Part of the clones is not carried over; for the studies checked, unresolved V genes explain less than half of this, and the remainder is unexplained. Clone size and V and J calls were adopted from that table, with D and trimming inferred from the DNA. The table for this sample lists 80,000 or so clones; about nine tenths of them were counted only once. The top ten constitute approximately 3.2% of the sample.

V and J lose 11 bases and 0 bases, and a span of 20 bases separates them. Taken from cysteine to phenylalanine, the CDR3 has 16 residues. Only the CDR3 DNA stays, 48 bases, in frame from base 1. CDR1 and CDR2, per the germline V gene (reference sequence), are LNHDA and SQIVND. The clonotype originates from an adult who received the AZD1222 COVID-19 vaccine. The sample in question was peripheral blood, obtained 28 days after the second AZD1222 dose. Recombination joined TRBV19 with TRBJ2-4; confidence is insufficient to name the D gene. CDR3 sequence: CAASHPRIIAKNIQYF. Here is the DNA: TGTGCCGCCTCCCACCCTCGGATCATAGCCAAAAACATTCAGTACTTC.